These T cell receptor beta chains were read from a single sample in a study of blood T cell repertoires in COVID-19. Produced via immunoSEQ multiplex PCR; TCRdb's table is partial and in-frame only. The repertoire holds 220,000 or so clones, with around 84% as singletons. The sample taken for sequencing was PBMCs or T cells enriched from blood (not recorded which). Every receptor here comes from a woman in her thirties or forties who had recovered from COVID-19. CDR3s leave out the opening cysteine and the closing phenylalanine or tryptophan. The size entry is marked missing in some rows and otherwise reads once, few, many or a size class.

TRBJ2-5 | . | TRBV2 | ASSGEQETQY
TRBJ1-4 | once | TRBV11-2 | ASSLNGEKLF
TRBJ1-5 | . | TRBV7-2 | ASSGDGQPQH
TRBJ2-2 | . | TRBV19 | ASSPRTSGSTGELF
TRBJ2-7 | . | TRBV15 | ANGGETGPTSYEQY
TRBJ1-2 | . | TRBV6-1 | ASSEPGQGGDGYT
TRBJ2-1 | . | TRBV9 | ASSPTSGNQGEQF
TRBJ1-5 | . | TRBV28 | ASSEGQTFNQPQH
TRBJ1-2 | . | TRBV7-8 | ASSAFRDNYGYT
TRBJ2-7 | . | TRBV5-1 | ASSLGAGPSYEQY
TRBJ1-6 | . | TRBV7-2 | ASSGTGVSPLH
TRBJ1-1 | . | TRBV7-2 | ASSLREGPEAF
TRBJ1-2 | . | TRBV7-8 | ASSLRRDDGYT
TRBJ2-7 | . | TRBV5-1 | ASSHVTAGGPEEQY
TRBJ1-2 | . | TRBV2 | ASRAQGGGGGYT
TRBJ1-1 | . | TRBV7-3 | ASSVTGGYGNTEAF
TRBJ1-4 | . | TRBV7-2 | ASSLVHSANEKLF
TRBJ1-1 | . | TRBV30 | ALTGVTEAF
TRBJ1-5 | . | TRBV9 | ASSGGHNQPQH
TRBJ1-1 | . | TRBV28 | ASSPLTDTEAF
TRBJ1-1 | . | TRBV11-2 | ASSLEGAAEAF
TRBJ1-1 | . | TRBV29-1 | SVQNLGRGTEAF
TRBJ2-1 | . | TRBV24-1 | APVDRDPNEQF